This paragraph reports one T cell receptor beta chain. The source of the sample is a study of blood T cell repertoires in COVID-19. At the level of the study: Sites in the United States, Italy and Spain provided acute and convalescent COVID-19 samples.

Assay: immunoSEQ multiplex PCR; the TCRdb copy retains only in-frame clones and omits some. The repertoire holds 260,000 or so clones, approximately 85% seen once, with roughly 4.7% in the top ten. The specimen sequenced was peripheral blood. The TCR originated in a woman in her 70s with acute or convalescent COVID-19.

The CDR3 DNA reads TGTGCCAGCAGCTTAAAACGCAGGGAAAACTATGGCTACACCTTC. Protein sequence: CASSLKRRENYGYTF. The V gene is TRBV7-9, the J gene TRBJ1-2; possible D gene TRBD1, 5 bases. The CDR3 spans 15 residues. Germline CDR1 is SEHNR and CDR2 is FQNEAQ (reference sequence). With 2 bases removed from V and 2 bases from J, the gap between germline ends came to 12 bases. The variable domain in full, with the rest retrieved from reference TRBV7-9 and TRBJ1-2, is DTGVSQNPRHKITKRGQNVTFRCDPISEHNRLYWYRQTLGQGPEFLTYFQNEAQLEKSRLLSDRFSAERPKGSFSTLEIQRTEQGDSAMYLCASSLKRRENYGYTFGSGTRLTVV.